This T cell receptor (beta chain) appears in the sequencing data of a study of T-cell reconstitution after alpha-beta-depleted transplantation in children. Library preparation (for TCRbeta) was performed with unique molecular identifiers. TCRdb reprocessed the PCR reads via MiXCR and lists one record per CDR3 protein. The sample yields a few hundred thousand distinct CDR3 sequences, around 10% seen once. This clonotype was detected ten times or more. The specimen was PBMCs, collected before TCRalphabeta/CD19-depleted stem cell transplant. The TCR originated in a boy under two years old with acute myeloid leukemia, due to receive a stem cell transplant.

CDR3 amino acids: CASSQGVSAALYEQYF. In DNA form, the CDR3 reads TGCGCCAGCAGCCAAGGGGTTAGCGCAGCGCTCTACGAGCAGTACTTC. The V call is TRBV4-3, the J call TRBJ2-7; D perhaps matches TRBD2 (5 bases). The germline gives CDR1 LGHNA, CDR2 YSLEER. CDR3 length: 16 residues. The V end was cut by 1 base, the J end by 3 bases, with 16 bases between.